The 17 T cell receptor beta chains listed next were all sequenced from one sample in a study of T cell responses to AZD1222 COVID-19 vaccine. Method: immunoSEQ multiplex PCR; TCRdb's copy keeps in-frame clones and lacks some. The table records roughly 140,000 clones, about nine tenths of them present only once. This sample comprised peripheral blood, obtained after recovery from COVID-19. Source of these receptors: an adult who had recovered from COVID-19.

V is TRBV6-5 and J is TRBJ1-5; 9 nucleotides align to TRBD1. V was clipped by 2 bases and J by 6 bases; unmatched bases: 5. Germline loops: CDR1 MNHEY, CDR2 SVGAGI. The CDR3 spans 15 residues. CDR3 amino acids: CASSYPGQGSQPQHF. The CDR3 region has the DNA TGTGCCAGCAGTTACCCGGGACAGGGTTCTCAGCCCCAGCATTTT.

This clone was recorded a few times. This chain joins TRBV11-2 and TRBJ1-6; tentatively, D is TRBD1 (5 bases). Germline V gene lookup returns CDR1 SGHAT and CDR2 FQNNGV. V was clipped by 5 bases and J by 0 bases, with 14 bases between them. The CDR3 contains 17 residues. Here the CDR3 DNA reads TGTGCCAGCAGCCATCACAGGATAAGCTCCTATAATTCACCCCTCCACTTT. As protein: CASSHHRISSYNSPLHF.

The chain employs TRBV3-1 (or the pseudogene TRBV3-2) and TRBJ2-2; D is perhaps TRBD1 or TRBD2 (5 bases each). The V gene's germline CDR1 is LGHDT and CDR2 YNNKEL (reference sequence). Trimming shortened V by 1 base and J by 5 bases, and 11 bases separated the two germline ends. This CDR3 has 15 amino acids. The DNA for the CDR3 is TGTGCCAGCAGCCAAGTTGGGACCGCAACCGGGGAGCTGTTTTTT. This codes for CASSQVGTATGELFF.

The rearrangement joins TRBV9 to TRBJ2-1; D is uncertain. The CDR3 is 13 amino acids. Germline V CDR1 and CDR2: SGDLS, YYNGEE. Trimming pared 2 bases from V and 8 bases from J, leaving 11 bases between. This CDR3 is CASSVDLPDEQFF. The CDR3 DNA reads TGTGCCAGCAGCGTGGACCTACCCGATGAGCAGTTCTTC.

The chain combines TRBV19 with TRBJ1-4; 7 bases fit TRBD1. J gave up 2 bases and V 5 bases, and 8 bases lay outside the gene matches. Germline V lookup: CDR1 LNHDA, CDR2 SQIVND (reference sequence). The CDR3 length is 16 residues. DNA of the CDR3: TGTGCCAGTAGTGTTTACAGGGGTGCTACTAATGAAAAACTGTTTTTT. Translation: CASSVYRGATNEKLFF.

The CDR3 spells CASSGLQGSPFGYTF. In DNA, the CDR3 is TGTGCCAGCAGCGGATTACAGGGGAGCCCTTTCGGCTACACCTTC. This chain joins TRBV9 and TRBJ1-2; 7 bases fit TRBD1. V trimming: 3 bases; J trimming: 8 bases; junction bases outside the gene matches: 13. CDR1 and CDR2 from the germline V gene are SGDLS and YYNGEE. The CDR3 spans 15 residues.

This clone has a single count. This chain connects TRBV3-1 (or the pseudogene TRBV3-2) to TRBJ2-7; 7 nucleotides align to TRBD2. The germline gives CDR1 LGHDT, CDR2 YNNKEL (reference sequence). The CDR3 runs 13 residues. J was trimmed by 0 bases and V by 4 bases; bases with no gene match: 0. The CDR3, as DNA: TGTGCCAGCAGCCGCGGGGGCTCCTACGAGCAGTACTTC. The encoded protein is CASSRGGSYEQYF.

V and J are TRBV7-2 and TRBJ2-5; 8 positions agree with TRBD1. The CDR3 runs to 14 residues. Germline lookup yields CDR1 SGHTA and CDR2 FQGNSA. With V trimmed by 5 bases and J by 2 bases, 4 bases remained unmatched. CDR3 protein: CASSPDRDQETQYF. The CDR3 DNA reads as TGTGCCAGCAGCCCGGACAGGGATCAAGAGACCCAGTACTTC. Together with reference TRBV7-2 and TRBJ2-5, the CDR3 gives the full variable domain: GAGVSQSPSNKVTEKGKDVELRCDPISGHTALYWYRQSLGQGLEFLIYFQGNSAPDKSGLPSDRFSAERTGGSVSTLTIQRTQQEDSAVYLCASSPDRDQETQYFGPGTRLLVL.

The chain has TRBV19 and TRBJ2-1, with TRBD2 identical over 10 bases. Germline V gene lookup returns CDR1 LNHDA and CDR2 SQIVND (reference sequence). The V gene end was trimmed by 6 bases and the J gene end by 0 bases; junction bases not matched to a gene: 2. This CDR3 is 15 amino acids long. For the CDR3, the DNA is TGTGCCAGTAGACCTAGCGGGAGCTCCTACAATGAGCAGTTCTTC. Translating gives CASRPSGSSYNEQFF.

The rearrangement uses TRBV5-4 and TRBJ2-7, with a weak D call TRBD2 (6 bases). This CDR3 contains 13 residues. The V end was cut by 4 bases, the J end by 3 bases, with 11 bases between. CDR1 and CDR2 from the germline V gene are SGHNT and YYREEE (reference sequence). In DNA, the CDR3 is TGTGCCAGCAGCCCCGGGACTCTCTACGAGCAGTACTTC. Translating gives CASSPGTLYEQYF.

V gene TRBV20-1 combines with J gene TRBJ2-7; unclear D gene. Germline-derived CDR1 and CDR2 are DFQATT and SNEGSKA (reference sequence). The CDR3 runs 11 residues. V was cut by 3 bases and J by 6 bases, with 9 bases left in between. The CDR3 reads CSARGSLEQYF. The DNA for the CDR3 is TGCAGTGCTAGGGGGTCCCTCGAGCAGTACTTC.

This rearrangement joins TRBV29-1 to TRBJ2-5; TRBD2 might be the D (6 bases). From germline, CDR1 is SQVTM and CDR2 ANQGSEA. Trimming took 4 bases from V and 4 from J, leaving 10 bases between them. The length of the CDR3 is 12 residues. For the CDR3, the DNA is TGCAGCGTTGTGGAGGGAGGAGAGACCCAGTACTTC. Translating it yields CSVVEGGETQYF. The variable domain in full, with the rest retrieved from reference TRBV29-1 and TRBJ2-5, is SAVISQKPSRDICQRGTSLTIQCQVDSQVTMMFWYRQQPGQSLTLIATANQGSEATYESGFVIDKFPISRPNLTFSTLTVSNMSPEDSSIYLCSVVEGGETQYFGPGTRLLVL.

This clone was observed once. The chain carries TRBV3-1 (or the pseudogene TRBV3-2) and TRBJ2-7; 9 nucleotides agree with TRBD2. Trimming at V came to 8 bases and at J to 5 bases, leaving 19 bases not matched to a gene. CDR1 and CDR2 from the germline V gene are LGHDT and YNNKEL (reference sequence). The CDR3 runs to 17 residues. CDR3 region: CASVRTGFSRGRDEQYF. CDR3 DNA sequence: TGTGCCAGCGTAAGGACAGGCTTTTCCCGCGGGAGGGACGAGCAGTACTTC.

CDR3 loop: CASSFSSTDTQYF. The CDR3 DNA follows: TGTGCCAGCAGCTTTTCTAGCACAGATACGCAGTATTTT. The V call is TRBV7-3, the J call TRBJ2-3; D is unresolved. The germline V gene encodes CDR1 SGHTA and CDR2 FQGTGA. This CDR3 has 13 residues. Trimming pared 3 bases from V and 0 bases from J, leaving 4 bases between.

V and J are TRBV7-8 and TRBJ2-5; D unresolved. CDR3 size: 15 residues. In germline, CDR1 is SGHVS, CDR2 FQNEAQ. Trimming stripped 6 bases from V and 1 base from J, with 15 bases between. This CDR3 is CASRPGPATQETQYF. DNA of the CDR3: TGTGCCAGCAGGCCCGGGCCAGCGACCCAAGAGACCCAGTACTTC.

The CDR3 region has the DNA TGTGCCAGCACGAATCAGTTGAACACCGGGGAGCTGTTTTTT. Protein product: CASTNQLNTGELFF. The V call is TRBV2, the J call TRBJ2-2; D gene uncertain. Trimming cost V 7 bases and J 1 base, with 10 bases left between them. This CDR3 comprises 14 residues. CDR1 is SNHLY and CDR2 is FYNNEI in the germline V gene.

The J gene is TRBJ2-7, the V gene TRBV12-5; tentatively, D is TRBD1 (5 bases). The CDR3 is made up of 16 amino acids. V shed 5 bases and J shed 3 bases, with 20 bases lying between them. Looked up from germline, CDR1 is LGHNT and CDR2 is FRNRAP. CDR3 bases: TGTGCTAGTGGTCTCCCCCAGTCGCGAAGGGGCTACGAGCAGTACTTC. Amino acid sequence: CASGLPQSRRGYEQYF.